Below are 29 T cell receptor beta chains sequenced from a single sample in a study of T cell responses to AZD1222 COVID-19 vaccine. Generated by immunoSEQ multiplex PCR, the TCRdb table keeps only in-frame clones and is missing some. The data show roughly 120,000 clones, about 87% seen once. The sample here was peripheral blood, taken on day 0 of AZD1222 vaccination. Every receptor here comes from an adult in good health.

This clone was observed a handful of times. The chain is built from TRBV19 and TRBJ2-7; 9 bases are shared with TRBD1. The V gene's germline CDR1 is LNHDA and CDR2 SQIVND (reference sequence). The CDR3 extends over 14 amino acids. The V and J ends lost 5 bases and 4 bases, in that order; junction bases with no gene match: 6. This CDR3 reads CASSVQGARYEQYF. The CDR3 DNA reads TGTGCCAGTAGTGTACAGGGGGCGAGGTACGAGCAGTACTTC.

This clone was detected many times. The chain combines TRBV28 with TRBJ1-6; TRBD1 matches at 8 bases. With V trimmed by 7 bases and J by 8 bases, 7 bases remained unmatched. This CDR3 is 14 amino acids long. Looked up from germline, CDR1 is MDHEN and CDR2 is SYDVKM. In DNA, the CDR3 is TGTGCCAGCAAGATAGGACAGGGATATTCACCCCTCCACTTT. Protein sequence: CASKIGQGYSPLHF. The full variable domain, with the rest looked up from reference TRBV28 and TRBJ1-6, is DVKVTQSSRYLVKRTGEKVFLECVQDMDHENMFWYRQDPGLGLRLIYFSYDVKMKEKGDIPEGYSVSREKKERFSLILESASTNQTSMYLCASKIGQGYSPLHFGNGTRLTVT.

The chain links TRBV24-1 to TRBJ2-7; D unclear. Germline values: CDR1 KGHDR, CDR2 SFDVKD. This CDR3 spans 11 amino acids. Between the trimmed V and J ends, which lost 3 bases and 4 bases, there was a span of 3 bases. CDR3 loop: CATSDGYEQYF. In DNA form, the CDR3 reads TGTGCCACCAGTGATGGTTACGAGCAGTACTTC.

This clone has only a few counts. The chain combines TRBV5-4 with TRBJ2-7, with 9 bases lining up with TRBD1. Germline V lookup: CDR1 SGHNT, CDR2 YYREEE (reference sequence). The CDR3 runs to 15 residues. V lost 5 bases, J lost 4 bases, and 10 bases stayed unmatched. CDR3 in amino acids: CASRGGTGTGYEQYF. In DNA form, the CDR3 reads TGTGCCAGCAGGGGGGGGACAGGGACCGGATACGAGCAGTACTTC.

The V call is TRBV6-6, the J call TRBJ1-5, with 7 bases identical to TRBD1. The CDR3 totals 13 residues. V was clipped by 9 bases and J by 4 bases; unmatched bases: 6. Per the germline V gene, CDR1 is MNHNY and CDR2 is SVGAGI (reference sequence). The CDR3 loop is CASSGQWNQPQHF. The CDR3, as DNA: TGTGCCAGTTCGGGACAGTGGAATCAGCCCCAGCATTTT.

The chain uses TRBV5-3 and TRBJ2-2, with 8 bases matching TRBD1. TRBV5-3 is given ORF status, its function remaining uncertain. Trimming at V came to 5 bases and at J to 0 bases, leaving 9 bases not matched to a gene. This CDR3 region has 17 residues. CDR3: CARRFARDRTNTGELFF. In nucleotides, the CDR3 is TGTGCCAGAAGGTTCGCACGGGACAGGACGAACACCGGGGAGCTGTTTTTT.

The chain has TRBV10-1 and TRBJ1-4; unclear D gene. CDR1 and CDR2 (germline): WNHNN, SYGVQD (reference sequence). The CDR3 extends over 18 amino acids. Trimming shortened V by 8 bases and J by 0 bases, and 22 bases separated the two germline ends. CDR3 DNA sequence: TGCGCCAGCCCCAAACGAAACCCCACAGAAGCAACTAATGAAAAACTGTTTTTT. Amino acid sequence: CASPKRNPTEATNEKLFF.

The V and J genes are TRBV11-3 and TRBJ1-2; D gene uncertain. Germline V CDR1 and CDR2: SGHNT, YENEEA. Trimming removed 5 bases at V and 3 bases at J, with 7 bases between. The CDR3 loop spans 12 amino acids. CDR3 loop: CASSGGDYGYTF. The DNA for the CDR3 is TGTGCCAGCAGCGGCGGAGACTATGGCTACACCTTC. Using reference TRBV11-3 and TRBJ1-2 for the parts outside the CDR3, the full variable domain is EAGVVQSPRYKIIEKKQPVAFWCNPISGHNTLYWYLQNLGQGPELLIRYENEEAVDDSQLPKDRFSAERLKGVDSTLKIQPAELGDSAVYLCASSGGDYGYTFGSGTRLTVV.

The chain combines TRBV4-3 with TRBJ1-1; the match to TRBD1 covers 7 bases. Germline V CDR1 and CDR2: LGHNA, YSLEER. With 4 bases clipped from V and 0 bases from J, the junction kept 2 bases outside the gene matches. There are 14 residues in the CDR3. For the CDR3, the DNA is TGCGCCAGCAGCCGAGGGACAGTGAACACTGAAGCTTTCTTT. Its protein product is CASSRGTVNTEAFF.

The CDR3 protein is CAWSMERTVKHQPQHF. CDR3 in DNA: TGTGCCTGGAGTATGGAGAGGACGGTGAAGCATCAGCCCCAGCATTTT. V usage is TRBV30 and J usage is TRBJ1-5; D not resolved. Germline V gives CDR1 GTSNPN, CDR2 SVGIG (reference sequence). V was cut by 2 bases and J by 5 bases, with 19 bases left in between. The CDR3 totals 16 residues.

The sample holds one count of this clone. The gene calls are TRBV5-1 and TRBJ2-7; 8 bases agree with TRBD2. J gave up 6 bases and V 4 bases, and 9 bases lay outside the gene matches. Germline loops: CDR1 SGHRS, CDR2 YFSETQ. The CDR3 extends over 14 amino acids. Here the CDR3 DNA reads TGCGCCAGCAGCCCCGGGACCCGGGGGGGCGAGCAGTACTTC. Its translation: CASSPGTRGGEQYF.

J is TRBJ2-7 and V is TRBV29-1; 10 bases map to TRBD2. CDR1 is SQVTM, CDR2 ANQGSEA, per germline. This CDR3 region has 17 residues. Losses at the gene ends were 5 bases for V and 5 bases for J; bases not matched to a gene: 18. CDR3: CSVPLGGLAGDRDEQYF. In nucleotides, the CDR3 is TGCAGCGTTCCCTTGGGAGGTCTAGCGGGAGACAGGGACGAGCAGTACTTC.

The V call is TRBV7-8, the J call TRBJ2-7, with TRBD1 matching over 8 bases. Germline CDR1 SGHVS, CDR2 FQNEAQ. Trimming at V came to 2 bases and at J to 2 bases, leaving 8 bases not matched to a gene. CDR3 size: 16 residues. The CDR3 bases are TGTGCCAGCAGCTTACCTTCGACAGGGGTGGCCTACGAGCAGTACTTC. This translates into CASSLPSTGVAYEQYF.

The chain joins TRBV2 to TRBJ1-4; possibly TRBD1 for D (5 bases). The CDR3 has 14 residues. The V and J ends lost 4 bases and 1 base respectively, with 7 bases between them. Germline CDR1 and CDR2: SNHLY and FYNNEI. The CDR3 spells CASSVQGTNEKLFF. CDR3 DNA: TGTGCCAGCAGTGTTCAGGGAACTAATGAAAAACTGTTTTTT.

The V and J genes are TRBV7-2 and TRBJ1-1, with 7 bases that match TRBD1. The length of the CDR3 is 15 residues. Germline loops: CDR1 SGHTA, CDR2 FQGNSA. The junction had 8 bases not matched to a gene; V was cut back by 2 bases and J by 5 bases. The CDR3 DNA reads as TGTGCCAGCAGCTTAAACGCAGGGGGTAGGACTGAAGCTTTCTTT. Its translation is CASSLNAGGRTEAFF.

This clone was seen a handful of times. The rearrangement links TRBV29-1 to TRBJ1-4, with D unresolved. The length of the CDR3 is 11 residues. V shed 8 bases and J shed 8 bases, with 12 bases lying between them. CDR1 and CDR2 (germline): SQVTM, ANQGSEA. This chain's CDR3 is CSLPTDEKLFF. Written as DNA, the CDR3 is TGCAGCCTCCCTACAGACGAAAAACTGTTTTTT.

The J gene is TRBJ2-3, the V gene TRBV11-3, with 7 nucleotides matching TRBD1. CDR3 size: 16 residues. J gave up 6 bases and V 5 bases, and 14 bases lay outside the gene matches. CDR1 is SGHNT, CDR2 YENEEA, per germline. The CDR3: CASSTRDSPIQDTQYF. The CDR3 bases are TGTGCCAGCAGCACCCGGGACAGCCCGATCCAGGATACGCAGTATTTT.

The V gene is TRBV28, the J gene TRBJ1-1; D may be TRBD1 (6 bases). Trimming left V 10 bases short and J 5 bases short, with 11 bases between. Germline V lookup: CDR1 MDHEN, CDR2 SYDVKM. The CDR3 runs to 11 residues. CDR3 bases: TGTGCCACCCAAGGGGGGACTGAAGCTTTCTTT. Protein sequence: CATQGGTEAFF.

The chain recombines TRBV28 with TRBJ1-1, with TRBD1 matching 11 bases. Germline-derived CDR1 and CDR2 are MDHEN and SYDVKM. The CDR3 is 15 amino acids. V lost 5 bases, J lost 5 bases, and 7 bases stayed unmatched. This chain's CDR3 is CASSRPGQGGTEAFF. CDR3 coding DNA: TGTGCCAGCAGTAGACCGGGACAGGGGGGTACTGAAGCTTTCTTT.

This chain links TRBV28 with TRBJ2-3, with 10 bases that match TRBD2. Germline V CDR1 and CDR2: MDHEN, SYDVKM. Trimming took 6 bases from V and 0 from J; bases not matched to a gene: 9. CDR3 length: 17 residues. CDR3 bases: TGTGCCAGCAGCACATACAGCGGGAGGGCAAGCACAGATACGCAGTATTTT. This sequence encodes CASSTYSGRASTDTQYF.

The chain couples TRBV10-2 to TRBJ1-4; D is ambiguous. V shed 1 base and J shed 5 bases, with 11 bases lying between them. CDR3 length: 15 amino acids. Germline V CDR1 and CDR2: WSHSY, SAAADI. In nucleotides, the CDR3 is TGCGCCAGCAGTGAGTTGGTGGGCAGAAATGAAAAACTGTTTTTT. This translates into CASSELVGRNEKLFF.

The chain employs TRBV10-1 and TRBJ2-7; tentatively, D is TRBD1 (7 bases). CDR1 and CDR2 from the germline V gene are WNHNN and SYGVQD (reference sequence). This CDR3 has 19 residues. The V and J ends lost 6 bases and 2 bases respectively, with 29 bases between them. For the CDR3, the DNA is TGCGCCAGCAGGGAGGGACAGCCTGCTTTAGAGGCAATGCCCTACGAGCAGTACTTC. Residues: CASREGQPALEAMPYEQYF.

The chain carries TRBV27 and TRBJ2-3, with 7 bases lining up with TRBD2. The CDR3 sequence is 16 residues long. The trim removed 3 bases at V and 4 bases at J, leaving 10 bases unmatched. The germline gives CDR1 MNHEY, CDR2 SMNVEV (reference sequence). The CDR3 spells CASSLGRAGAPDTQYF. In DNA form, the CDR3 reads TGTGCCAGCAGTTTGGGTCGGGCGGGAGCCCCAGATACGCAGTATTTT.

The count of this clone is one. The chain couples TRBV25-1 to TRBJ1-6, with a possible D match to TRBD1 (5 bases). The CDR3 contains 17 residues. Trimming removed 2 bases from V and 10 bases from J, with 21 bases in between. Germline CDR1 is MGHDK and CDR2 is SYGVNS. The CDR3 DNA reads TGTGCCAGCAGTGAAGGAGGAACCTACGGGGGTGGGTCACCCCTCCACTTT. Translation: CASSEGGTYGGGSPLHF.

This rearrangement joins TRBV24-1 to TRBJ1-5; D unresolved. Germline CDR1 reads KGHDR; CDR2 reads SFDVKD. CDR3 size: 13 residues. The ends were cut back, 3 bases at V and 9 bases at J, with 11 bases in the middle. The CDR3 here is CATSDGGDTPQHF. CDR3 DNA: TGTGCCACCAGTGATGGAGGAGATACGCCCCAGCATTTT.

The chain joins TRBV5-1 to TRBJ1-2; TRBD1 matches at 8 bases. The V segment lost 3 bases and the J segment 6 bases; nucleotides outside the gene matches: 1. Per the germline V gene, CDR1 is SGHRS and CDR2 is YFSETQ. The CDR3 extends over 12 amino acids. The CDR3: CASSWGQDGYTF. In DNA, the CDR3 is TGCGCCAGCAGCTGGGGACAGGATGGCTACACCTTC.

This chain links TRBV6-4 with TRBJ1-1; 7 nucleotides align to TRBD1. The CDR3 length is 13 residues. Looked up from germline, CDR1 is MRHNA and CDR2 is SNTAGT. V lost 4 bases and J lost 9; bases outside the gene matches: 8. CDR3 coding DNA: TGTGCCAGCAGTGTCTCAGGGGGTGAGAAAGCTTTCTTT. This translates into CASSVSGGEKAFF.

This rearrangement joins TRBV7-6 to TRBJ2-3; no firm D call. Trimming pared 3 bases from V and 0 bases from J, leaving 10 bases between. This CDR3 has 15 amino acids. CDR1 SGHVS and CDR2 FNYEAQ come from the germline V gene. DNA of the CDR3: TGTGCCAGCAGCTTGATTCACGGCAGCACAGATACGCAGTATTTT. Its translation: CASSLIHGSTDTQYF.

The chain combines TRBV30 with TRBJ2-7, with D hard to call. The CDR3 runs 12 residues. Trimming took off 2 bases at V and 3 bases at J, with 8 bases between the two ends. CDR1 and CDR2 (germline): GTSNPN, SVGIG (reference sequence). The CDR3 sequence is CAWSSTVYEQYF. The CDR3 DNA follows: TGTGCCTGGAGTTCGACCGTCTACGAGCAGTACTTC.